Below, 29 T cell receptor beta chains from the same sample are listed, as sequenced in a study of beta chain features in type 1 diabetes. Regarding the study as a whole: TCRB CDR3 length was moderately but significantly reduced in all four CD4+ subsets of Type 1 diabetes patients.

cDNA synthesis used the whole RNA isolate, giving expressed TCRB sequences. Here immunoSEQ multiplex PCR was the method, and the copy in TCRdb shows in-frame clones only, minus some. The repertoire holds about 660,000 clones, around an eighth seen once, with 0.035% to 0.045% in the top ten. Their cognate antigens are unknown. The sequenced sample consisted of naive CD4+ T cells from blood. The receptors derive from a man younger than 35 with type 1 diabetes.

V is TRBV28 and J is TRBJ2-1; D gene uncertain. This CDR3 is built from 15 residues. CDR1 is MDHEN, CDR2 SYDVKM, per germline. The V end was cut by 3 bases, the J end by 7 bases, with 16 bases between. CDR3 loop: CASSFMGSTSNEQFF. CDR3 coding DNA: TGTGCCAGCAGTTTCATGGGCTCAACCTCAAATGAGCAGTTCTTC.

The genes are TRBV5-1 and TRBJ2-1; 7 bases fit TRBD1. Germline-derived CDR1 and CDR2 are SGHRS and YFSETQ. This CDR3 is built from 15 residues. The V and J ends lost 0 bases and 7 bases, in that order; junction bases with no gene match: 7. CDR3 amino acids: CASSLGQGSENEQFF. CDR3 in DNA: TGCGCCAGCAGCTTGGGACAGGGTTCGGAGAATGAGCAGTTCTTC.

This clone was counted only a few times. J is TRBJ1-5 and V is TRBV6-5; 8 positions match TRBD1. J was trimmed by 3 bases and V by 5 bases; bases with no gene match: 3. This CDR3 comprises 14 residues. Germline assignment: CDR1 MNHEY and CDR2 SVGAGI. The DNA for the CDR3 is TGTGCCAGCAGTACCCAGGGGGCCAATCAGCCCCAGCATTTT. It translates to CASSTQGANQPQHF.

This rearrangement joins TRBV25-1 to TRBJ2-7; TRBD1 or TRBD2 may be the D gene (5 bases each). Germline V CDR1 and CDR2: MGHDK, SYGVNS. CDR3 length: 14 residues. Trimming removed 5 bases at V and 2 bases at J, with 13 bases between. CDR3 nucleotides: TGTGCCAGCAGTCAGGGACGGCGTACCTACGAGCAGTACTTC. It encodes CASSQGRRTYEQYF.

The chain links TRBV19 to TRBJ2-7; maybe TRBD2 (5 bases). The germline V and J ends were trimmed by 8 bases and 2 bases, with 16 bases remaining between them. CDR1 LNHDA and CDR2 SQIVND come from the germline V gene (reference sequence). The CDR3 covers 14 residues. This CDR3 is CASREDRGAYEQYF. CDR3 bases: TGTGCCAGTCGGGAAGACCGGGGAGCCTACGAGCAGTACTTC. Complete variable domain (other parts from reference TRBV19 and TRBJ2-7): DGGITQSPKYLFRKEGQNVTLSCEQNLNHDAMYWYRQDPGQGLRLIYYSQIVNDFQKGDIAEGYSVSREKKESFPLTVTSAQKNPTAFYLCASREDRGAYEQYFGPGTRLTVT.

This clone showed up just a few times. This chain joins TRBV30 and TRBJ1-1; D perhaps matches TRBD1 (6 bases). Germline V CDR1 and CDR2: GTSNPN, SVGIG (reference sequence). This CDR3 has 16 amino acids. Trimming removed 1 base at V and 0 bases at J, with 15 bases between. In DNA form, the CDR3 reads TGTGCCTGGAGTGCAAATCTGGGGGCGATGAACACTGAAGCTTTCTTT. This translates into CAWSANLGAMNTEAFF. Complete variable domain (other parts from reference TRBV30 and TRBJ1-1): SQTIHQWPATLVQPVGSPLSLECTVEGTSNPNLYWYRQAAGRGLQLLFYSVGIGQISSEVPQNLSASRPQDRQFILSSKKLLLSDSGFYLCAWSANLGAMNTEAFFGQGTRLTVV.

This clone was observed a few times. This chain links TRBV20-1 with TRBJ1-2; the D is unclear. This CDR3 contains 11 residues. The germline V gene encodes CDR1 DFQATT and CDR2 SNEGSKA (reference sequence). The ends were cut back, 3 bases at V and 5 bases at J, with 7 bases in the middle. The CDR3 region is CSASSLYGYTF. The CDR3 DNA reads TGCAGTGCTAGCTCCCTGTATGGCTACACCTTC.

CDR3 amino acids: CASSKGIGTAYNEQFF. CDR3 coding DNA: TGTGCCAGCAGCAAAGGAATTGGGACAGCATACAATGAGCAGTTCTTC. The V call is TRBV21-1, the J call TRBJ2-1; the table's D call, TRBD1, was not checked against the DNA. TRBV21-1 is deemed a pseudogene. The CDR3 is made up of 16 amino acids.

The chain uses TRBV7-6 and TRBJ1-2, with TRBD1 as a possible D gene (5 bases). The V and J ends lost 5 bases and 2 bases respectively, with 12 bases between them. The CDR3 sequence is 14 residues long. Germline V gene lookup returns CDR1 SGHVS and CDR2 FNYEAQ. CDR3 DNA sequence: TGTGCCAGCAGCCCCGGGAACAGGAACTATGGCTACACCTTC. It codes for CASSPGNRNYGYTF.

V is TRBV27 and J is TRBJ1-1, with unresolved D. The CDR3 runs to 16 residues. V lost 3 bases, J lost 1 base, and 15 bases lay in between. The germline V gene has CDR1 MNHEY and CDR2 SMNVEV (reference sequence). CDR3 bases: TGTGCCAGCAGTTTCTCAGAGGTTTACCCGAACACTGAAGCTTTCTTT. This encodes CASSFSEVYPNTEAFF.

CDR3 coding DNA: TGTGCCAGCAATCCCAGGGCTGGGGCCAACGTCCTGACTTTC. Amino acids: CASNPRAGANVLTF. The V and J genes are TRBV6-5 and TRBJ2-6, with a weak D call TRBD1 (5 bases). The CDR3 runs 14 residues. The germline V gene has CDR1 MNHEY and CDR2 SVGAGI. The V end lost 7 bases, the J end lost 2 bases, and 9 bases lay between the germline ends.

In its sample, this clone was seen a few times. This sequence joins TRBV14 and TRBJ2-1; D uncertain. V shed 2 bases and J shed 10 bases, with 6 bases lying between them. CDR1 is SGHDN and CDR2 is FVKESK in the germline V gene. This CDR3 region has 11 residues. CDR3 loop: CASSQYDEQFF. The DNA for the CDR3 is TGTGCCAGCAGCCAATATGACGAGCAGTTCTTC. Filled out from reference TRBV14 and TRBJ2-1, the complete variable domain reads EAGVTQFPSHSVIEKGQTVTLRCDPISGHDNLYWYRRVMGKEIKFLLHFVKESKQDESGMPNNRFLAERTGGTYSTLKVQPAELEDSGVYFCASSQYDEQFFGPGTRLTVL.

A few counts support this clone. J is TRBJ1-2 and V is TRBV28, with no clear D. V was pared by 4 bases and J by 5 bases, with 8 bases between. Germline assignment: CDR1 MDHEN and CDR2 SYDVKM. The CDR3 consists of 12 residues. The CDR3 protein is CASSSPGYGYTF. In DNA form, the CDR3 reads TGTGCCAGCAGTTCTCCCGGGTATGGCTACACCTTC.

This clone came up a few times. This chain joins TRBV28 and TRBJ1-4; D call uncertain. This CDR3 region has 13 residues. From germline, CDR1 is MDHEN and CDR2 SYDVKM. The V end was cut by 6 bases, the J end by 0 bases, with 5 bases between. The CDR3: CASRPPTNEKLFF. The CDR3 DNA reads TGTGCCAGCAGACCTCCAACTAATGAAAAACTGTTTTTT.

V and J are TRBV5-1 and TRBJ2-2; D tentatively fits TRBD1 or TRBD2 (5 bases each). CDR3 size: 16 residues. Germline CDR1 and CDR2: SGHRS and YFSETQ. The germline V and J ends were trimmed by 3 bases and 1 base, with 13 bases remaining between them. The chain's CDR3 is CASSSGGGRNTGELFF. The DNA for the CDR3 is TGCGCCAGCAGCTCCGGTGGGGGTCGGAACACCGGGGAGCTGTTTTTT. Variable domain in full (rest from reference TRBV5-1 and TRBJ2-2): KAGVTQTPRYLIKTRGQQVTLSCSPISGHRSVSWYQQTPGQGLQFLFEYFSETQRNKGNFPGRFSGRQFSNSRSEMNVSTLELGDSALYLCASSSGGGRNTGELFFGEGSRLTVL.

This clone was seen more than once but under ten times. The CDR3 protein is CAWSGMQGYEQYF. The CDR3 coding sequence is TGTGCCTGGAGCGGAATGCAGGGCTACGAGCAGTACTTC. V is TRBV30 and J is TRBJ2-7; a weak D match, TRBD1 (5 bases). The CDR3 consists of 13 residues. The germline gives CDR1 GTSNPN, CDR2 SVGIG (reference sequence). Deletions cut 3 bases from V and 3 bases from J, with 12 bases between.

CDR3 nucleotides: TGTGCCAGCAGTGTAGGGTCGACGGGCTATGGCTACACCTTC. Amino acid sequence: CASSVGSTGYGYTF. The J gene is TRBJ1-2, the V gene TRBV2; D not resolved. CDR3 length equals 14 residues. Trimming pared 4 bases from V and 4 bases from J, leaving 13 bases between. Germline V gene lookup returns CDR1 SNHLY and CDR2 FYNNEI.

This clone was observed a few times. V is TRBV19 and J is TRBJ1-1, with 8 bases aligning to TRBD1. The CDR3 covers 13 residues. Trimming cost V 6 bases and J 1 base; bases outside gene matches: 1. Germline assignment: CDR1 LNHDA and CDR2 SQIVND (reference sequence). CDR3 sequence: CASRDRENTEAFF. The CDR3 nucleotides read TGTGCCAGTAGGGACAGGGAGAACACTGAAGCTTTCTTT.

The V call is TRBV5-1, the J call TRBJ1-4; possible D gene TRBD1, 6 bases. The germline CDR1 and CDR2 sequences are SGHRS and YFSETQ. The CDR3 is 13 residues long. Trimming stripped 5 bases from V and 8 bases from J, with 13 bases between. DNA for the CDR3: TGCGCCAGCAGTCCACAGGGTGAAGAAAAACTGTTTTTT. Translating gives CASSPQGEEKLFF.

In this sample, this clone turned up a few times. V and J are TRBV7-2 and TRBJ1-2; D remains ambiguous. With 8 bases removed from V and 3 bases from J, the gap between germline ends came to 16 bases. Looked up from germline, CDR1 is SGHTA and CDR2 is FQGNSA. The CDR3 contains 14 residues. DNA for the CDR3: TGTGCCAGCTTACAGCTTACCCTCCACTATGGCTACACCTTC. This sequence encodes CASLQLTLHYGYTF.

V and J are TRBV5-1 and TRBJ2-1; perhaps TRBD2 as D (5 bases). The CDR3 extends over 14 amino acids. Germline CDR1 SGHRS, CDR2 YFSETQ. The V gene lost 0 bases and the J gene lost 8 bases, with 12 bases spanning the gap. CDR3: CASSLAAGSDEQFF. The CDR3 DNA follows: TGCGCCAGCAGCTTGGCGGCGGGCAGCGATGAGCAGTTCTTC.

The chain has TRBV29-1 and TRBJ1-4; 9 nucleotides line up with TRBD1. The V gene end was trimmed by 6 bases and the J gene end by 8 bases; junction bases not matched to a gene: 13. Per germline, CDR1 SQVTM and CDR2 ANQGSEA. The CDR3 is made up of 15 amino acids. For the CDR3, the DNA is TGCAGCGTCAGGAGATCGACAGGGGGGAACGAAAAACTGTTTTTT. This encodes CSVRRSTGGNEKLFF.

This rearrangement joins TRBV10-3 to TRBJ1-5; the D is unclear. Trimming took off 3 bases at V and 4 bases at J, with 19 bases between the two ends. CDR3 length: 17 amino acids. CDR1 and CDR2 (germline): ENHRY, SYGVKD. The CDR3 sequence is CAISDWQAPTWNQPQHF. The CDR3 bases are TGTGCCATCAGTGATTGGCAGGCCCCCACGTGGAATCAGCCCCAGCATTTT.

The chain is built from TRBV7-6 and TRBJ2-3; the match to TRBD2 covers 11 bases. CDR3 length: 18 residues. The germline gives CDR1 SGHVS, CDR2 FNYEAQ. Trimming at V came to 2 bases and at J to 0 bases, leaving 7 bases not matched to a gene. For the CDR3, the DNA is TGTGCCAGCAGCTTATCGTCTAGCGGGGGGTACAGCACAGATACGCAGTATTTT. Amino acids: CASSLSSSGGYSTDTQYF.

With regard to this clone: This CDR3 is also generated by other DNA sequences in the sample. The chain is built from TRBV7-2 and TRBJ2-3, with TRBD2 matching over 9 bases. The trim removed 5 bases at V and 4 bases at J, leaving 10 bases unmatched. This CDR3 is built from 16 residues. CDR1 is SGHTA, CDR2 FQGNSA, per germline. The CDR3 is CASSPRSGSGADTQYF. Here the CDR3 DNA reads TGTGCCAGCAGCCCCCGTAGCGGGAGCGGGGCAGATACGCAGTATTTT.

This sequence joins TRBV4-1 and TRBJ2-7; no definite D call. Trimming removed 3 bases from V and 0 bases from J, with 24 bases in between. CDR1 and CDR2 from the germline V gene are MGHRA and YSYEKL. The CDR3 covers 19 residues. Written as DNA, the CDR3 is TGCGCCAGCAGCCACCATAACTTCCGAGAACCACTGACCTCCTACGAGCAGTACTTC. Translating it yields CASSHHNFREPLTSYEQYF.

V usage is TRBV30 and J usage is TRBJ2-5; TRBD1 matches at 9 bases. The trim removed 5 bases at V and 5 bases at J, leaving 3 bases unmatched. The CDR3 extends over 12 amino acids. Looked up from germline, CDR1 is GTSNPN and CDR2 is SVGIG (reference sequence). The CDR3 DNA is TGTGCCTGGGGGACAGGGCGGGAGACCCAGTACTTC. It codes for CAWGTGRETQYF.

The rearrangement uses TRBV30 and TRBJ2-3; 7 nucleotides line up with TRBD1. J lost 2 bases, V lost 1 base, and 6 bases had no gene match. Germline CDR1 GTSNPN, CDR2 SVGIG (reference sequence). This CDR3 spans 15 amino acids. The CDR3 DNA follows: TGTGCCTGGAGTGGGGGACAGACTTCCACAGATACGCAGTATTTT. It is translated as CAWSGGQTSTDTQYF.

The chain is built from TRBV2 and TRBJ1-2; D is undetermined. CDR3 size: 11 residues. Trimming removed 7 bases at V and 6 bases at J, with 9 bases between. Germline CDR1 SNHLY, CDR2 FYNNEI. CDR3 sequence: CASTTPDGYTF. In DNA form, the CDR3 reads TGTGCCAGCACAACACCGGATGGCTACACCTTC.